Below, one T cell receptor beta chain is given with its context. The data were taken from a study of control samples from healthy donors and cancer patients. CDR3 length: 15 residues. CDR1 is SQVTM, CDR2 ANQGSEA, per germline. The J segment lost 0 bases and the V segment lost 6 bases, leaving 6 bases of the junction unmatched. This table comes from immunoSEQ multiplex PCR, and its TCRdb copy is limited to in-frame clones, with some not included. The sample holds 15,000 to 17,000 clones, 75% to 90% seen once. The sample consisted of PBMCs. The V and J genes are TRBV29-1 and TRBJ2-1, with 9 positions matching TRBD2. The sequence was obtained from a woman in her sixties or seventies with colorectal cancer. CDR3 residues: CSVGASGISYNEQFF. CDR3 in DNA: TGCAGCGTGGGGGCTAGCGGGATCTCCTACAATGAGCAGTTCTTC.